This is a list of T cell receptor beta chains from one sample in a study of cytotoxic CD8 clonotypes in ibrutinib-treated CLL. Produced via immunoSEQ multiplex PCR; TCRdb's table is partial and in-frame only. The top ten clones hold around 10% of a sample with 200,000 to 250,000 clones, approximately 79% of them seen once. The material was PBMCs, obtained after 12 months of ibrutinib treatment. The receptors originated from a human donor with chronic lymphocytic leukemia. The CDR3 runs from the conserved cysteine through the conserved F or W. Each record gives: D gene, J gene, clone size, V gene, CDR3 protein, CDR3 DNA. D genes are given only for firm matches. For some rows the clone size is stated as once, few or many, or as a class when expanded; others skip it.

. TRBJ1-1 . TRBV9 CASSRATLSRVNTEAFF TGTGCCAGCAGCAGAGCCACATTGTCCCGCGTAAACACTGAAGCTTTCTTT
. TRBJ2-5 few TRBV5-1 CASSLGQGETQYF TGCGCCAGCAGCTTGGGCCAGGGCGAGACCCAGTACTTC
TRBD1 TRBJ2-7 . TRBV28 CASSLSTGAYEQYF TGTGCCAGCAGTTTATCGACAGGGGCCTACGAGCAGTACTTC
TRBD1 TRBJ2-1 once TRBV5-1 CASSLRDRGHNEQFF TGCGCCAGCAGCTTGCGGGACAGGGGCCACAATGAGCAGTTCTTC
TRBD1 TRBJ1-5 . TRBV23-1 CASSQRDRHISNQPQHF TGCGCCAGCAGTCAGAGGGACAGACACATAAGCAATCAGCCCCAGCATTTT
. TRBJ1-2 once TRBV9 CASSVQGRGYTF TGTGCCAGCAGCGTCCAGGGGCGAGGCTACACCTTC
. TRBJ1-2 few TRBV27 CASAGLGGYTF TGTGCCAGTGCAGGGTTAGGTGGCTACACCTTC
. TRBJ2-3 few TRBV6-5 CASSYRDGGDTQYF TGTGCCAGCAGTTACCGAGATGGGGGAGATACGCAGTATTTT
. TRBJ2-1 . TRBV27 CASSPQPAGSFEQFF TGTGCCAGCAGTCCACAGCCAGCGGGCTCCTTTGAGCAGTTCTTC
. TRBJ1-2 . TRBV28 CASSDGRYGYTF TGTGCCAGCAGTGACGGACGGTATGGCTACACCTTC
TRBD1 TRBJ1-1 . TRBV13 CASSPRDRNTEAFF TGTGCCAGCAGCCCCCGGGACAGAAACACTGAAGCTTTCTTT
. TRBJ1-1 few TRBV6-1 CASSEIGGTEAFF TGTGCCAGCAGTGAGATCGGTGGCACTGAAGCTTTCTTT
TRBD1 TRBJ1-3 . TRBV13 CASSLQGARNTIYF TGTGCCAGCAGCTTACAGGGGGCAAGAAACACCATATATTTT
. TRBJ2-5 . TRBV15 CATRPRDYQETQYF TGTGCCACCAGGCCTAGGGACTACCAAGAGACCCAGTACTTC
TRBD1 TRBJ2-2 . TRBV19 CASSRGGGTGELFF TGTGCCAGTAGTAGAGGGGGCGGAACCGGGGAGCTGTTTTTT
TRBD1 TRBJ2-5 few TRBV4-1 CASSQDWGQGVGGETQYF TGCGCCAGCAGCCAAGATTGGGGACAGGGGGTTGGTGGGGAGACCCAGTACTTC
. TRBJ2-1 . TRBV7-9 CASSLVGLDEQFF TGTGCCAGCAGCTTAGTAGGGTTGGATGAGCAGTTCTTC
. TRBJ1-6 . TRBV10-3 CAISESSQVGSPLHF TGTGCCATCAGTGAGTCATCCCAGGTTGGTTCACCCCTCCACTTT
. TRBJ1-1 . TRBV11-2 CASSFQQGYTEAFF TGTGCCAGCAGCTTTCAACAGGGTTACACTGAAGCTTTCTTT
TRBD2 TRBJ2-7 . TRBV19 CASSRTGTSGRGVEDEQYF TGTGCCAGTAGCCGAACCGGGACTAGCGGGAGAGGTGTTGAGGACGAGCAGTACTTC
. TRBJ1-4 many TRBV6-1 CASSERWGGHEKLFF TGTGCCAGCAGTGAACGATGGGGGGGCCATGAAAAACTGTTTTTT
. TRBJ2-1 few TRBV11-1 CASSLLHNEQFF TGTGCCAGCAGCTTACTCCACAATGAGCAGTTCTTC
TRBD2 TRBJ2-1 . TRBV27 CASSPNSGSRSYNEQFF TGTGCCAGCAGCCCAAATAGCGGGTCTCGCTCCTACAATGAGCAGTTCTTC
TRBD2 TRBJ2-7 . TRBV4-2 CASSREELAGTYEQYF TGTGCCAGCAGCCGGGAGGAACTAGCGGGAACCTACGAGCAGTACTTC
. TRBJ2-1 . TRBV6-5 CASSYSMGDEQFF TGTGCCAGCAGTTACTCGATGGGGGATGAGCAGTTCTTC
TRBD1 TRBJ2-3 . TRBV25-1 CASSATQIQGPSDTQYF TGTGCCAGCAGTGCAACCCAGATACAGGGGCCATCGGATACGCAGTATTTT
TRBD1 TRBJ2-1 . TRBV4-2 CASSPSSGTGYEQFF TGTGCCAGCAGTCCTTCATCCGGGACAGGGTATGAGCAGTTCTTC
TRBD1 TRBJ2-5 . TRBV18 CASSQGQGRETQYF TGTGCCAGCTCACAAGGACAGGGTAGGGAGACCCAGTACTTC
. TRBJ1-5 . TRBV6-1 CASSERWNSNQPQHF TGTGCCAGCAGTGAACGGTGGAATAGCAATCAGCCCCAGCATTTT
. TRBJ2-2 . TRBV10-1 CASSEGYGGTGELFF TGCGCCAGCAGTGAGGGGTACGGAGGGACCGGGGAGCTGTTTTTT
. TRBJ1-1 . TRBV6-1 CASSIGGAGNTEAFF TGTGCCAGCAGTATTGGGGGCGCGGGGAACACTGAAGCTTTCTTT
TRBD2 TRBJ2-1 . TRBV7-3 CASSLSLAEEQFF TGTGCCAGCAGCTTAAGCCTAGCGGAGGAGCAGTTCTTC
TRBD2 TRBJ2-1 . TRBV19 CATYSGLAGGRQFF TGTGCCACCTACTCGGGACTAGCGGGAGGGCGGCAGTTCTTC
. TRBJ1-2 few TRBV2 CARAGSHYGYTF TGTGCCAGGGCCGGCAGTCACTATGGCTACACCTTC
TRBD1 TRBJ2-5 once TRBV5-1 CASSRGQLQETQYF TGCGCCAGCAGTAGGGGACAGCTCCAAGAGACCCAGTACTTC
TRBD1 TRBJ1-2 . TRBV7-8 CASSLTGSAYGYTF TGTGCCAGCAGCTTGACAGGGTCTGCCTATGGCTACACCTTC
TRBD2 TRBJ2-7 . TRBV6-5 CASSYSRLAGAYEQYF TGTGCCAGCAGTTACTCGAGACTAGCGGGGGCCTACGAGCAGTACTTC
TRBD1 TRBJ1-2 . TRBV5-4 CASSFYRTGRSYGYTF TGTGCCAGCAGCTTCTACAGGACAGGGCGTAGCTATGGCTACACCTTC